Below, one TCR beta chain is given with its context. The trim removed 6 bases at V and 0 bases at J, leaving 8 bases unmatched. The CDR3 covers 15 residues. Per the germline V gene, CDR1 is LNHNV and CDR2 is YYDKDF (reference sequence). This record belongs to a study of blood T cell repertoires in COVID-19. Clones were read by immunoSEQ multiplex PCR, and TCRdb kept only the in-frame ones, dropping some. The sample includes tens of thousands of clones, about 91% seen only once; the top ten take roughly 45%. The rearrangement uses TRBV15 and TRBJ2-7, with TRBD2 matching over 7 bases. Sequencing was done on a sample of peripheral blood. The receptor was derived from a woman in her sixties with COVID-19, enrolled during active disease. In DNA, the CDR3 is TGTGCCACCAGTCGCCGGGAGGCGCTCTCCTACGAGCAGTACTTC. Its translation is CATSRREALSYEQYF.